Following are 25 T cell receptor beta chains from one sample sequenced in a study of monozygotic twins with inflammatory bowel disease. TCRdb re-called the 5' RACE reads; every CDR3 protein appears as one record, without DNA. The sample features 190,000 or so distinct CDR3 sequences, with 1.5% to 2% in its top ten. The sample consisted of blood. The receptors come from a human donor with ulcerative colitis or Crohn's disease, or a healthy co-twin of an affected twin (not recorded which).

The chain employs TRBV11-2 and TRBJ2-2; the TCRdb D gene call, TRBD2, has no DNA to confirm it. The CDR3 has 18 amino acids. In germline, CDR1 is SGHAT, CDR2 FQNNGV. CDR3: CASSSLPASGGGAGELFF.

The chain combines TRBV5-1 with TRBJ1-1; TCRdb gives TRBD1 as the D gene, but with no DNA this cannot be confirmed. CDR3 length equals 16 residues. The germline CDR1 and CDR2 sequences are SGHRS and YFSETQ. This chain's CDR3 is CASSGRTGATNTEAFF.

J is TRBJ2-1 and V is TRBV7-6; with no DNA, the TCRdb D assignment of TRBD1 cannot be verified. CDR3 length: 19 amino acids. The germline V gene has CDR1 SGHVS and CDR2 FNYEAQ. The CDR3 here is CASSRVGQGVGRALNEQFF.

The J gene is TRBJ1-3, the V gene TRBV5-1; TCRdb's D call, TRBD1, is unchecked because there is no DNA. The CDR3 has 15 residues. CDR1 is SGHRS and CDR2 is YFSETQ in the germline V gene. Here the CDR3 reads CASRAGGLSGNTIYF.

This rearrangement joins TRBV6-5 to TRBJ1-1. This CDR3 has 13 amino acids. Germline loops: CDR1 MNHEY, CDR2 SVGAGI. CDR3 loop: CASSYLKNTEAFF.

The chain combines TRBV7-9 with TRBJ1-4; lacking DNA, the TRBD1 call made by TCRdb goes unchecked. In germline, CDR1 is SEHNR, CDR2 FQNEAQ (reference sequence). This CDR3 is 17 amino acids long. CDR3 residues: CASSLTALWDLDEKLFF.

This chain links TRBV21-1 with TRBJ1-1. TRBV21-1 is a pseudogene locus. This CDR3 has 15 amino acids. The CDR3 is CASSKTRVENTEAFF.

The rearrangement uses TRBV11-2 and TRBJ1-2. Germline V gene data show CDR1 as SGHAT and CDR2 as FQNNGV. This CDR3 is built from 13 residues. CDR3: CASSLDGKVDYTF.

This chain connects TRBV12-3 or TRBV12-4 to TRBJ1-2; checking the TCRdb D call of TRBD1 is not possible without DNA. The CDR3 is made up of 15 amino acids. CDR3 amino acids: CASRPPGQGDYGYTF.

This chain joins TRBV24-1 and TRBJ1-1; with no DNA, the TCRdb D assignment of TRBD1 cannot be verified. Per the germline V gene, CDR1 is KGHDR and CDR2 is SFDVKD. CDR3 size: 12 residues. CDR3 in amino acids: CATSDQQGMAFF.

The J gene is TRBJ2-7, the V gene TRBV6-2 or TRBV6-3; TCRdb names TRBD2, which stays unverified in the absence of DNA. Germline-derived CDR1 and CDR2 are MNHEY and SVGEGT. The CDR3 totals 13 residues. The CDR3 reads CATRVAGGHEQYF.

CDR3 in amino acids: CASRIQQADPSPLHF. The chain uses TRBV6-1 and TRBJ1-6; TCRdb designates TRBD1, a call that cannot be tested without DNA. The CDR3 length is 15 residues. In germline, CDR1 is MNHNS, CDR2 SASEGT.

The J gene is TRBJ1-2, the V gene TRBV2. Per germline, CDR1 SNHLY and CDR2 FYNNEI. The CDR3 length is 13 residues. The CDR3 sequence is CASSSDINYGYTF.

The CDR3 spells CASSTRLIPTNEKLFF. The chain recombines TRBV13 with TRBJ1-4. The CDR3 is 16 amino acids. Germline V lookup: CDR1 PRHDT, CDR2 FYEKMQ (reference sequence). Together with reference TRBV13 and TRBJ1-4, the CDR3 gives the full variable domain: AAGVIQSPRHLIKEKRETATLKCYPIPRHDTVYWYQQGPGQDPQFLISFYEKMQSDKGSIPDRFSAQQFSDYHSELNMSSLELGDSALYFCASSTRLIPTNEKLFFGSGTQLSVL.

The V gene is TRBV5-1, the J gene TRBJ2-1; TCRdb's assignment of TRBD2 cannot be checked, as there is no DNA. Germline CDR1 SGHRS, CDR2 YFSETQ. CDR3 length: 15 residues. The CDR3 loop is CASSPTSGVLNEQFF.

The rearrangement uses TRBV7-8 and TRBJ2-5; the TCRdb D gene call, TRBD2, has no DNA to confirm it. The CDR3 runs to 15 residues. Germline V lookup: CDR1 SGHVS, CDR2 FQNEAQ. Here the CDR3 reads CASSLLAGPGETQYF.

The CDR3 is CASNPGQGSDKLFF. V usage is TRBV3-1 and J usage is TRBJ1-4; the D gene TCRdb calls, TRBD1, cannot be checked with no DNA. Per the germline V gene, CDR1 is LGHDT and CDR2 is YNNKEL (reference sequence). There are 14 residues in the CDR3.

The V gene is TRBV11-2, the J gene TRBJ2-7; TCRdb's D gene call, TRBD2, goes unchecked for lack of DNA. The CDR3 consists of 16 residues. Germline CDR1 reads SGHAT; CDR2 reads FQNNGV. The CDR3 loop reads CASSFGTSGGFGEQYF.

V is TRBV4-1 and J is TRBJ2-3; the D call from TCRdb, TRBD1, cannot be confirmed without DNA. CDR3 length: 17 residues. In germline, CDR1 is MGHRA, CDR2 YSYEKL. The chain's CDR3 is CASSQEGGGAGTDTQYF.

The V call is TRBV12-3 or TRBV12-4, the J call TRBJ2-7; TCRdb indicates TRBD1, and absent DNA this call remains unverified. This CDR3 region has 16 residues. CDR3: CASSSSGDRGSHEQYF.

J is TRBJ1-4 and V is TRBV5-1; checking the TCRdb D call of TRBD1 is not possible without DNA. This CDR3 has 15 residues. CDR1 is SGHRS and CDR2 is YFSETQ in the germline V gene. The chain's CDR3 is CASSPGGRINEKLFF. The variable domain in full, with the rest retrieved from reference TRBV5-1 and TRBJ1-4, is KAGVTQTPRYLIKTRGQQVTLSCSPISGHRSVSWYQQTPGQGLQFLFEYFSETQRNKGNFPGRFSGRQFSNSRSEMNVSTLELGDSALYLCASSPGGRINEKLFFGSGTQLSVL.

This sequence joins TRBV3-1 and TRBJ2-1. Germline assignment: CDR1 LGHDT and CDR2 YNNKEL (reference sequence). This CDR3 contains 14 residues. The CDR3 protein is CASRRGSSYNEQFF.

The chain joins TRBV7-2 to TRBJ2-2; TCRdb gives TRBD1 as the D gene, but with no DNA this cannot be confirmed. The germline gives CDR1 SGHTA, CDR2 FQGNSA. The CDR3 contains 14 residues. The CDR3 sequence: CASSPDRITGELFF. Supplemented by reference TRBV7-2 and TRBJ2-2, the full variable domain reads GAGVSQSPSNKVTEKGKDVELRCDPISGHTALYWYRQSLGQGLEFLIYFQGNSAPDKSGLPSDRFSAERTGGSVSTLTIQRTQQEDSAVYLCASSPDRITGELFFGEGSRLTVL.

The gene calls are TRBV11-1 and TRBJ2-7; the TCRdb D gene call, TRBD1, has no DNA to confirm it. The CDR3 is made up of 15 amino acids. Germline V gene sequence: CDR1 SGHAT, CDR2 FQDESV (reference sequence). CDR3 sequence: CASSLDSGAVYEQYF.

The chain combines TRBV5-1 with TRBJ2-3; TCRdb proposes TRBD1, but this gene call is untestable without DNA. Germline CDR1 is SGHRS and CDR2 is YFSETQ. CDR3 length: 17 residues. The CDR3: CASSSAGTPIRADTQYF.